This T cell receptor beta chain was profiled in a study of T cell repertoires in cytomegalovirus infection. Germline assignment: CDR1 SNHLY and CDR2 FYNNEI. The CDR3 length is 14 residues. V was pared by 7 bases and J by 0 bases, with 13 bases between. TCRdb recomputed calls from the reads with MiXCR, one row per CDR3 protein. The table records 85,000 to 120,000 distinct CDR3 sequences, 16% of them present only once. Material for sequencing was PBMCs. The sequence came from a human donor in good health (CMV status not recorded). Some clones in this sample may be carry-over from other donors' samples. The chain recombines TRBV2 with TRBJ2-7; maybe TRBD2 (6 bases). CDR3 DNA: TGTGCCAGCAACTGGAGGGGCGGCTCCTACGAGCAGTACTTC. Amino acid sequence: CASNWRGGSYEQYF.